Each of the 2 T cell receptor beta chains below was sequenced from the same sample in a study of early T cells in non-severe SARS-CoV-2 infection. TCRdb recomputed calls from the 5' RACE reads with MiXCR, one row per CDR3 protein. This sample has about 48,000 distinct CDR3 sequences, with about 13% found just once. Material for sequencing was whole blood. These receptors all come from an adult who was a healthcare worker with PCR-confirmed SARS-CoV-2 infection or an uninfected control (not recorded which).

This clonotype was seen at least ten times. The V gene is TRBV20-1, the J gene TRBJ1-3, with unresolved D. Germline CDR1 and CDR2: DFQATT and SNEGSKA (reference sequence). The ends were cut back, 6 bases at V and 0 bases at J, with 12 bases in the middle. The CDR3 runs to 14 residues. CDR3 sequence reads: CSARSLFSGNTIYF. In nucleotides, the CDR3 is TGCAGTGCCCGAAGCCTATTCTCTGGAAACACCATATATTTT.

This clonotype was recorded at least ten times. The rearrangement links TRBV6-2 or TRBV6-3 to TRBJ1-6; no firm D call. V was trimmed by 2 bases and J by 10 bases, leaving 12 bases between them. The CDR3 sequence is 14 residues long. The germline V gene encodes CDR1 MNHEY and CDR2 SVGEGT. CDR3 DNA sequence: TGTGCCAGCAGTTACGGGAGGCTCCACTCACCCCTCCACTTT. Protein product: CASSYGRLHSPLHF.